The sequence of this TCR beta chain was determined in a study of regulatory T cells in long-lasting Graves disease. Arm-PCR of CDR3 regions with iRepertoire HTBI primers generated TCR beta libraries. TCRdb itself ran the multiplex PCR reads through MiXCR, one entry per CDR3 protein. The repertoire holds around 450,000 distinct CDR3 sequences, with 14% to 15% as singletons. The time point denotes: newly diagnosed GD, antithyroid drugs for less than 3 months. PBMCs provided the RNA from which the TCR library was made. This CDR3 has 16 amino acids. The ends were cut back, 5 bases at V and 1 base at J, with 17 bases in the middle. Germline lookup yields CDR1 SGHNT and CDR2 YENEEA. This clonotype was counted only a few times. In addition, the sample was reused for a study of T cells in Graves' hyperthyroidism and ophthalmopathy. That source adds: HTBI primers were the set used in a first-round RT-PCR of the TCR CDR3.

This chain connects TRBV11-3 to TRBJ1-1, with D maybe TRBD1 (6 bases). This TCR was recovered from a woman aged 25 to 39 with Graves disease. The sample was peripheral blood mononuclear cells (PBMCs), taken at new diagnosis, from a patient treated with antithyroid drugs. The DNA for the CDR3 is TGTGCCAGCAGCCGAACCTGGGGGCGGACGAACACTGAAGCTTTCTTT. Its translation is CASSRTWGRTNTEAFF. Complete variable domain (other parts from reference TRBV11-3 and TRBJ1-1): EAGVVQSPRYKIIEKKQPVAFWCNPISGHNTLYWYLQNLGQGPELLIRYENEEAVDDSQLPKDRFSAERLKGVDSTLKIQPAELGDSAVYLCASSRTWGRTNTEAFFGQGTRLTVV.